This entry lists 31 T cell receptor beta chains sequenced from one sample in a study of blood T cell repertoires in COVID-19. Method: immunoSEQ multiplex PCR; TCRdb's copy keeps in-frame clones and lacks some. There are roughly 140,000 clones in the sample; 84% occur only once, and 2.2% lies in the top ten. Specimen: peripheral blood. The receptors here all came from an older man with acute or convalescent COVID-19.

This clone has a single count. Additional DNA sequences in this sample encode the identical CDR3. The genes are TRBV6-1 and TRBJ1-2, with D tentatively TRBD1 (6 bases). Trimming shortened V by 2 bases and J by 3 bases, and 10 bases separated the two germline ends. The CDR3 has 14 amino acids. CDR1 is MNHNS and CDR2 is SASEGT in the germline V gene. CDR3 nucleotides: TGTGCCAGCAGTGAAAGCGGACAGTACTATGGCTACACCTTC. Protein: CASSESGQYYGYTF.

The chain couples TRBV7-9 to TRBJ2-1; maybe TRBD1 (6 bases). Trimming pared 6 bases from V and 5 bases from J, leaving 17 bases between. CDR3 size: 15 residues. The germline CDR1 and CDR2 sequences are SEHNR and FQNEAQ (reference sequence). In nucleotides, the CDR3 is TGTGCCAGCAGTCACGACAGGCAGTTTAACAATGAGCAGTTCTTC. Amino acid sequence: CASSHDRQFNNEQFF.

This clone was seen only a few times. As DNA, the CDR3 is TGTGCCAGCAGTTTTTCCGCGGGAGGGCACAAGTTCTTC. Translation gives CASSFSAGGHKFF. J is TRBJ2-1 and V is TRBV28; 9 bases line up with TRBD2. V shed 3 bases, J shed 14 bases, and the junction held 8 bases outside the gene matches. Germline-derived CDR1 and CDR2 are MDHEN and SYDVKM. This CDR3 spans 13 amino acids. Full variable domain (outside the CDR3, taken from reference TRBV28 and TRBJ2-1): DVKVTQSSRYLVKRTGEKVFLECVQDMDHENMFWYRQDPGLGLRLIYFSYDVKMKEKGDIPEGYSVSREKKERFSLILESASTNQTSMYLCASSFSAGGHKFFGPGTRLTVL.

This clone showed up just once. The CDR3 bases are TGTGCCACCAGTGATCGGGACAGGGCGGCTAGCGGGAGACAGAATACCGGGGAGCTGTTTTTT. Translating gives CATSDRDRAASGRQNTGELFF. J is TRBJ2-2 and V is TRBV24-1; D perhaps matches TRBD2 (10 bases). V lost 3 bases, J lost 5 bases, and 30 bases lay in between. The CDR3 runs 21 residues. The germline V gene has CDR1 KGHDR and CDR2 SFDVKD.

The chain carries TRBV6-1 and TRBJ1-6, with D tentatively TRBD1 (5 bases). V shed 2 bases and J shed 1 base, with 18 bases lying between them. The CDR3 is 19 amino acids. Germline CDR1 and CDR2: MNHNS and SASEGT. The CDR3 loop reads CASSEQPGTQGSYNSPLHF. CDR3 DNA sequence: TGTGCCAGCAGTGAACAGCCTGGCACCCAGGGATCCTATAATTCACCCCTCCACTTT.

The chain links TRBV5-8 to TRBJ2-1, with TRBD2 matching over 14 bases. Per germline, CDR1 SGHTS and CDR2 YDEGEE. V dropped 4 bases and J dropped 8; count of bases not matched to a gene: 11. This CDR3 has 17 amino acids. CDR3 sequence: CASSVGTSGSWIDEQFF. In DNA, the CDR3 is TGTGCCAGCAGCGTCGGGACTAGCGGGAGTTGGATCGATGAGCAGTTCTTC.

This chain joins TRBV4-1 and TRBJ1-1; D ambiguous. Germline loops: CDR1 MGHRA, CDR2 YSYEKL. V shed 0 bases and J shed 10 bases, with 12 bases lying between them. There are 13 residues in the CDR3. The CDR3 loop is CASSQDRVGGAFF. The DNA for the CDR3 is TGCGCCAGCAGCCAAGATAGAGTCGGCGGAGCTTTCTTT.

The CDR3 region has the DNA TGTGCCAGCAGTGAGACAGAATTTGGGAATGAGCAGTTCTTC. Translated: CASSETEFGNEQFF. The rearrangement links TRBV2 to TRBJ2-1; a possible D gene is TRBD1 (5 bases). The CDR3 has 14 residues. Germline V gene sequence: CDR1 SNHLY, CDR2 FYNNEI. Trimming took off 3 bases at V and 7 bases at J, with 13 bases between the two ends.

The chain employs TRBV7-9 and TRBJ1-3; a weak D match, TRBD1 (6 bases). The CDR3 consists of 17 residues. Trimming left V 5 bases short and J 1 base short, with 18 bases between. Looked up from germline, CDR1 is SEHNR and CDR2 is FQNEAQ (reference sequence). The CDR3 loop reads CASSPKRGASSGNTIYF. As DNA, the CDR3 is TGTGCCAGCAGCCCAAAACGGGGGGCCTCGTCTGGAAACACCATATATTTT.

This sequence joins TRBV18 and TRBJ1-4; D possibly corresponds to TRBD1 (6 bases). Trimming took off 3 bases at V and 4 bases at J, with 9 bases between the two ends. The CDR3 covers 14 residues. Germline V gene lookup returns CDR1 KGHSH and CDR2 LQKENI. The CDR3, as DNA: TGTGCCAGCTCACCGAACAGGGATAATGAAAAACTGTTTTTT. Its protein is CASSPNRDNEKLFF.

The table lists this clone with a count of one. V and J are TRBV2 and TRBJ1-6, with 7 bases that match TRBD1. The V gene end was trimmed by 5 bases and the J gene end by 0 bases; junction bases not matched to a gene: 4. Germline lookup yields CDR1 SNHLY and CDR2 FYNNEI. The CDR3 has 16 amino acids. CDR3 DNA sequence: TGTGCCAGCAGTACCCGACAGGGCTCCTATAATTCACCCCTCCACTTT. Its protein product is CASSTRQGSYNSPLHF. Full variable domain (remainder filled in from reference TRBV2 and TRBJ1-6): EPEVTQTPSHQVTQMGQEVILRCVPISNHLYFYWYRQILGQKVEFLVSFYNNEISEKSEIFDDQFSVERPDGSNFTLKIRSTKLEDSAMYFCASSTRQGSYNSPLHFGNGTRLTVT.

This clone was seen just once. V is TRBV5-4 and J is TRBJ1-6, with 10 bases that match TRBD1. From germline, CDR1 is SGHNT and CDR2 YYREEE (reference sequence). The CDR3 loop spans 15 amino acids. The ends lost 3 bases at V and 6 bases at J; junction bases unmatched: 3. The CDR3 sequence: CASSSGTGVNSPLHF. CDR3 nucleotides: TGTGCCAGCAGCTCCGGGACAGGGGTTAATTCACCCCTCCACTTT. Together with reference TRBV5-4 and TRBJ1-6, the CDR3 gives the full variable domain: ETGVTQSPTHLIKTRGQQVTLRCSSQSGHNTVSWYQQALGQGPQFIFQYYREEENGRGNFPPRFSGLQFPNYSSELNVNALELDDSALYLCASSSGTGVNSPLHFGNGTRLTVT.

V usage is TRBV28 and J usage is TRBJ2-3, with 15 positions matching TRBD2. Looked up from germline, CDR1 is MDHEN and CDR2 is SYDVKM. The CDR3 has 18 amino acids. V gave up 5 bases and J gave up 4 bases; unmatched junction bases: 10. In DNA, the CDR3 is TGTGCCAGCAGTACGAGGACTAGCGGGAGGGGTTGGGCAGATACGCAGTATTTT. It translates to CASSTRTSGRGWADTQYF.

The chain has TRBV18 and TRBJ2-6; D perhaps matches TRBD1 (6 bases). From germline, CDR1 is KGHSH and CDR2 LQKENI. The CDR3 runs to 17 residues. V was clipped by 1 base and J by 4 bases, with 14 bases between them. The CDR3 loop is CASSPRLQGPGANVLTF. The CDR3 coding sequence is TGTGCCAGCTCACCACGGTTACAGGGCCCGGGGGCCAACGTCCTGACTTTC. Looking up the rest from reference TRBV18 and TRBJ2-6 gives the full variable domain: NAGVMQNPRHLVRRRGQEARLRCSPMKGHSHVYWYRQLPEEGLKFMVYLQKENIIDESGMPKERFSAEFPKEGPSILRIQQVVRGDSAAYFCASSPRLQGPGANVLTFGAGSRLTVL.

The chain is built from TRBV6-5 and TRBJ2-3, with a possible D match to TRBD2 (6 bases). V lost 6 bases and J 4 bases, leaving 14 bases between the germline ends. Germline V gene sequence: CDR1 MNHEY, CDR2 SVGAGI. The CDR3 runs to 14 residues. The DNA for the CDR3 is TGTGCCAGCAGCGCGAGGACGGGGGCAGATACGCAGTATTTT. Amino acids: CASSARTGADTQYF.

The V gene is TRBV3-1 (or the pseudogene TRBV3-2), the J gene TRBJ1-2, with 7 bases identical to TRBD1. CDR1 and CDR2 (germline): LGHDT, YNNKEL (reference sequence). The V and J ends lost 0 bases and 3 bases, in that order; junction bases with no gene match: 7. The CDR3 sequence is 16 residues long. In DNA form, the CDR3 reads TGTGCCAGCAGCCAAGATCAGGGGGGACAGCACTATGGCTACACCTTC. Translating gives CASSQDQGGQHYGYTF.

The chain carries TRBV11-1 and TRBJ2-1; D might be TRBD2 (5 bases). The V and J ends lost 2 bases and 0 bases respectively, with 8 bases between them. This CDR3 comprises 15 residues. CDR1 and CDR2 (germline): SGHAT, FQDESV (reference sequence). For the CDR3, the DNA is TGTGCCAGCAGCTTACGGGGAAGCTCCTACAATGAGCAGTTCTTC. Protein product: CASSLRGSSYNEQFF.

V is TRBV5-1 and J is TRBJ2-6; D ambiguous. Germline CDR1 is SGHRS and CDR2 is YFSETQ. CDR3 length: 16 amino acids. With 0 bases removed from V and 2 bases from J, the gap between germline ends came to 9 bases. CDR3 residues: CASSLESLAGANVLTF. The CDR3 DNA reads TGCGCCAGCAGCTTGGAGTCCCTAGCTGGGGCCAACGTCCTGACTTTC.

The V gene is TRBV7-3, the J gene TRBJ1-1; no definite D call. The CDR3 spans 13 residues. The V gene's germline CDR1 is SGHTA and CDR2 FQGTGA. Trimming shortened V by 3 bases and J by 3 bases, and 8 bases separated the two germline ends. CDR3 loop: CASSFGTDTEAFF. The CDR3 DNA sequence: TGTGCCAGCAGCTTCGGCACAGACACTGAAGCTTTCTTT.

This clone has only one observation. The V call is TRBV7-9, the J call TRBJ1-2; tentatively, D is TRBD1 (6 bases). CDR1 is SEHNR, CDR2 FQNEAQ, per germline (reference sequence). With 0 bases removed from V and 6 bases from J, the gap between germline ends came to 14 bases. CDR3 length equals 15 residues. CDR3 sequence reads: CASSLALRGSDGYTF. DNA of the CDR3: TGTGCCAGCAGCTTAGCTCTCAGGGGCTCGGATGGCTACACCTTC.

V usage is TRBV19 and J usage is TRBJ2-3; 13 positions agree with TRBD2. With V trimmed by 4 bases and J by 4 bases, 8 bases remained unmatched. Per germline, CDR1 LNHDA and CDR2 SQIVND (reference sequence). This CDR3 has 17 amino acids. The CDR3: CASSTGTSGTAADTQYF. The CDR3 DNA sequence: TGTGCCAGTAGTACCGGGACTAGCGGGACGGCAGCAGATACGCAGTATTTT.

The genes are TRBV11-3 and TRBJ2-5; tentatively, D is TRBD1 (6 bases). Between the trimmed V and J ends, which lost 1 base and 2 bases, there was a span of 17 bases. The germline V gene has CDR1 SGHNT and CDR2 YENEEA. This CDR3 region has 17 residues. The CDR3 coding sequence is TGTGCCAGCAGCTTAGGTTCACTTACAGGGTTACAAGAGACCCAGTACTTC. Protein: CASSLGSLTGLQETQYF.

The CDR3 DNA reads TGCAGCGTTGAATGGTCAGGGGGCACTGAAGCTTTCTTT. Amino acids: CSVEWSGGTEAFF. The chain recombines TRBV29-1 with TRBJ1-1; 7 positions match TRBD1. CDR1 and CDR2 (germline): SQVTM, ANQGSEA. This CDR3 is built from 13 residues. V gave up 2 bases and J gave up 4 bases; unmatched junction bases: 4. Combining the CDR3 with reference TRBV29-1 and TRBJ1-1 gives the whole variable domain SAVISQKPSRDICQRGTSLTIQCQVDSQVTMMFWYRQQPGQSLTLIATANQGSEATYESGFVIDKFPISRPNLTFSTLTVSNMSPEDSSIYLCSVEWSGGTEAFFGQGTRLTVV.

Here the CDR3 DNA reads TGTGCCAGCAGCCAAACGAAAATGTATGTGGACAGGGGGCCAGATACGCAGTATTTT. Translated: CASSQTKMYVDRGPDTQYF. This rearrangement joins TRBV7-8 to TRBJ2-3; 11 nucleotides line up with TRBD1. The CDR3 sequence is 19 residues long. The V gene end was trimmed by 5 bases and the J gene end by 4 bases; junction bases not matched to a gene: 17. The V gene's germline CDR1 is SGHVS and CDR2 FQNEAQ.

The genes are TRBV7-3 and TRBJ2-3; 10 bases are shared with TRBD1. CDR3 size: 15 residues. The J segment lost 3 bases and the V segment lost 6 bases, leaving 6 bases of the junction unmatched. Germline V gene lookup returns CDR1 SGHTA and CDR2 FQGTGA. As DNA, the CDR3 is TGTGCCAGCAGTCAGGACAGGGGGAAGACAGATACGCAGTATTTT. Encoded protein: CASSQDRGKTDTQYF.

The chain couples TRBV6-1 to TRBJ1-2, with a possible D match to TRBD1 (5 bases). The germline gives CDR1 MNHNS, CDR2 SASEGT. The CDR3 length is 14 residues. V lost 1 base to trimming and J lost 4 bases, with 10 bases between them. The CDR3 nucleotides are TGTGCCAGCAGTGAAGGAGACAGAATCTATGGCTACACCTTC. This translates into CASSEGDRIYGYTF.

This clone has just a few counts. V gene TRBV11-2 combines with J gene TRBJ1-1; TRBD1 might be the D (5 bases). Between the trimmed V and J ends, which lost 1 base and 5 bases, there was a span of 11 bases. Germline V gene lookup returns CDR1 SGHAT and CDR2 FQNNGV. The CDR3 loop spans 14 amino acids. The CDR3 nucleotides read TGTGCCAGCAGCTTAGTGGGGGGAGGGACTGAAGCTTTCTTT. This gives the protein CASSLVGGGTEAFF.

The CDR3 region is CASSISGPTYEQYF. The CDR3 DNA sequence: TGTGCCAGCAGTATTAGCGGGCCGACCTACGAGCAGTACTTC. V usage is TRBV27 and J usage is TRBJ2-7, with TRBD2 identical over 7 bases. Germline V CDR1 and CDR2: MNHEY, SMNVEV (reference sequence). This CDR3 is 14 amino acids long. The ends lost 5 bases at V and 2 bases at J; junction bases unmatched: 6.

The J gene is TRBJ2-2, the V gene TRBV28; D is uncertain. V was clipped by 3 bases and J by 0 bases, with 5 bases between them. There are 14 residues in the CDR3. Germline V CDR1 and CDR2: MDHEN, SYDVKM. The CDR3, as DNA: TGTGCCAGCAGTTTTCTCTCGAACACCGGGGAGCTGTTTTTT. Translating gives CASSFLSNTGELFF.

The gene calls are TRBV6-1 and TRBJ2-5; D is perhaps TRBD2 (5 bases). The CDR3 length is 15 residues. In germline, CDR1 is MNHNS, CDR2 SASEGT. V dropped 3 bases and J dropped 4 bases, with 15 bases sitting between them. In DNA, the CDR3 is TGTGCCAGCAGTGAGATAGGGCGTGGGAGAGAGACCCAGTACTTC. This translates into CASSEIGRGRETQYF.

The V call is TRBV24-1, the J call TRBJ2-3; TRBD1 might be the D (5 bases). The germline V gene has CDR1 KGHDR and CDR2 SFDVKD. Trimming took 7 bases from V and 2 from J, leaving 15 bases between them. The CDR3 is made up of 15 amino acids. The CDR3 nucleotides are TGTGCCACCAGCCCTGGGGCAGGTCCCACAGATACGCAGTATTTT. Its translation is CATSPGAGPTDTQYF.